These T cell receptor beta chains were read from a single sample in a study of blood T cell repertoires in COVID-19. The protocol was immunoSEQ multiplex PCR, while the TCRdb copy is restricted to in-frame clones and leaves out a portion. Here the sample spans roughly 21,000 clones, approximately 90% being singletons. Sequences were obtained from peripheral blood. The origin of the receptors is an older man with active COVID-19. Both conserved end residues are part of each CDR3. D genes are given only for firm matches. A row's size may be missing; if present it is once, few, many or a size class.

CDR3: CSASPQGAYNSPLHF
DNA: TGCAGTGCTAGTCCTCAGGGGGCCTATAATTCACCCCTCCACTTT
D: TRBD1
size: NA
V: TRBV20-1
J: TRBJ1-6

CDR3: CASSLGQGAYEQYF
DNA: TGTGCCAGCAGCTTGGGACAGGGAGCCTACGAGCAGTACTTC
D: TRBD1
size: NA
V: TRBV7-8
J: TRBJ2-7

CDR3: CASSLKGAVTDTQYF
DNA: TGTGCCAGCAGTTTAAAAGGGGCAGTCACAGATACGCAGTATTTT
D: NA
size: NA
V: TRBV27
J: TRBJ2-3

CDR3: CASSYSGQIYGYTF
DNA: TGTGCCAGCAGTTACTCGGGACAGATCTATGGCTACACCTTC
D: TRBD1
size: NA
V: TRBV6-6
J: TRBJ1-2

CDR3: CASSNPADRSKTGELFF
DNA: TGTGCCAGTAGTAACCCTGCGGACAGGTCCAAAACCGGGGAGCTGTTTTTT
D: TRBD1
size: NA
V: TRBV19
J: TRBJ2-2

CDR3: CASSPPNRVEQFF
DNA: TGTGCCAGCAGTCCCCCAAACCGGGTGGAGCAGTTCTTC
D: NA
size: few
V: TRBV12-3/TRBV12-4
J: TRBJ2-1

CDR3: CASSLEGSVGLERFF
DNA: TGTGCCAGCAGCTTAGAAGGGTCGGTTGGACTAGAACGTTTCTTC
D: TRBD2
size: NA
V: TRBV11-2
J: TRBJ2-1

CDR3: CAWRAGTGVYEQYF
DNA: TGTGCCTGGCGGGCCGGGACAGGGGTCTACGAGCAGTACTTC
D: TRBD1
size: NA
V: TRBV30
J: TRBJ2-7

CDR3: CASSGTGFIDTQYF
DNA: TGTGCCAGCTCCGGGACAGGGTTTATAGATACGCAGTATTTT
D: TRBD1
size: once
V: TRBV25-1
J: TRBJ2-3

CDR3: CASSFYGAGMADTQYF
DNA: TGTGCCAGCAGCTTTTATGGGGCGGGAATGGCAGATACGCAGTATTTT
D: NA
size: NA
V: TRBV5-6
J: TRBJ2-3

CDR3: CASSKGGSGANVLTF
DNA: TGTGCCAGCAGCAAAGGGGGCTCTGGGGCCAACGTCCTGACTTTC
D: NA
size: NA
V: TRBV7-2
J: TRBJ2-6

CDR3: CASSTIRGSNQPQHF
DNA: TGTGCCAGTAGTACTATCCGGGGTAGCAATCAGCCCCAGCATTTT
D: NA
size: once
V: TRBV19
J: TRBJ1-5

CDR3: CASSWKRGGSYEQYF
DNA: TGTGCCAGCAGCTGGAAGCGGGGGGGCTCCTACGAGCAGTACTTC
D: TRBD2
size: NA
V: TRBV5-4
J: TRBJ2-7

CDR3: CASSRTREETQYF
DNA: TGTGCCAGCAGCCGGACGAGGGAAGAGACCCAGTACTTC
D: NA
size: NA
V: TRBV13
J: TRBJ2-5

CDR3: CASSTSRGGAEAFF
DNA: TGTGCCAGCAGTACCTCCCGTGGGGGGGCTGAAGCTTTCTTT
D: NA
size: NA
V: TRBV6-5
J: TRBJ1-1